Listed here are 4 T cell receptor beta chains from one sample, sequenced in a study of T cells after yellow fever vaccination. One entry per CDR3 protein results from TCRdb running MiXCR on the 5' RACE reads. The sample carries nearly 30,000 distinct CDR3 sequences, less than 5.5% recorded once. The sequences come from CD8+ T cells sorted from PBMCs, collected 10 days after the yellow fever booster vaccination. These receptors originate from a man younger than 40 who received the YFV17D yellow fever vaccine.

The chain is built from TRBV12-3 or TRBV12-4 and TRBJ1-2, with D possibly TRBD1 on 5 matching bases. Deletions cut 6 bases from V and 4 bases from J, with 12 bases between. The CDR3 totals 13 residues. The DNA of the CDR3 is TGTGCCAGCAGCCCACAGGTTATCTATGGCTACACCTTC. This encodes CASSPQVIYGYTF.

This clonotype was seen a few times. The chain carries TRBV4-2 and TRBJ2-1; 11 nucleotides line up with TRBD2. V shed 0 bases and J 6 bases; nucleotides not matched to a gene: 4. In germline, CDR1 is LGHNA, CDR2 YNFKEQ. The CDR3 is 16 amino acids. The CDR3 DNA reads TGTGCCAGCAGCCAAGATCGAGGGACTAGCGGCAATGAGCAGTTCTTC. Protein: CASSQDRGTSGNEQFF.

This clonotype appeared a single time. The chain uses TRBV6-2 or TRBV6-3 and TRBJ2-5; maybe TRBD2 (5 bases). Trimming took off 6 bases at V and 4 bases at J, with 12 bases between the two ends. The CDR3 has 13 residues. The germline V gene encodes CDR1 MNHEY and CDR2 SVGEGT. CDR3 protein: CASRGEGRETQYF. Here the CDR3 DNA reads TGTGCCAGCAGAGGAGAAGGGAGAGAGACCCAGTACTTC.

Many counts were recorded for this clonotype. V is TRBV18 and J is TRBJ2-1; D unresolved. V dropped 3 bases and J dropped 2 bases, with 5 bases sitting between them. The CDR3 runs to 13 residues. CDR1 and CDR2 from the germline V gene are KGHSH and LQKENI. The CDR3 region has the DNA TGTGCCAGCTCACCCGACCCCTACAATGAGCAGTTCTTC. Translated, it gives CASSPDPYNEQFF.